A single T cell receptor (beta chain) is shown here with its context. This record belongs to a study of blood T cell repertoires in COVID-19. Libraries were prepared by immunoSEQ multiplex PCR; TCRdb keeps only in-frame clonotypes and omits some of them. The table shows around 130,000 clones, with less than 85% occurring only once. Germline V gene sequence: CDR1 SGHRS, CDR2 YFSETQ. The CDR3 is 16 amino acids. The ends lost 4 bases at V and 3 bases at J; junction bases unmatched: 9. The sample was peripheral blood. The receptor comes from a woman older than 75 with acute or convalescent COVID-19. The chain combines TRBV5-1 with TRBJ1-4; TRBD1 matches at 7 bases. The CDR3 DNA sequence: TGCGCCAGCAGCAGGGGTGGTGGGACAGCTAATGAAAAACTGTTTTTT. Translated: CASSRGGGTANEKLFF.